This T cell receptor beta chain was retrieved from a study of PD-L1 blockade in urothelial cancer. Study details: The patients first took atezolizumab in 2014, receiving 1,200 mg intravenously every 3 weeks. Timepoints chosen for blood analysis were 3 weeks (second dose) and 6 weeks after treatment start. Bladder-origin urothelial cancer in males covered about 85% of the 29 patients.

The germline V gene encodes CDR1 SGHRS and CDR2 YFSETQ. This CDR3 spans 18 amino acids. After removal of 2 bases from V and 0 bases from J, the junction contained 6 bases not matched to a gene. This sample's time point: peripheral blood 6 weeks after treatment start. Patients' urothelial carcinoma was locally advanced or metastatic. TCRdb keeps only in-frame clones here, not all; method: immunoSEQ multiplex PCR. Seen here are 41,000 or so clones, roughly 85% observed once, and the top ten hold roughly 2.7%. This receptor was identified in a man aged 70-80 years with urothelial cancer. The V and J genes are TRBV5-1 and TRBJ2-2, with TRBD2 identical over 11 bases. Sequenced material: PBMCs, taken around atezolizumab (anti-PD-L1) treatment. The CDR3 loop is CASSFGLAGGANTGELFF. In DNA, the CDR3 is TGCGCCAGCAGCTTCGGTCTAGCGGGGGGCGCGAACACCGGGGAGCTGTTTTTT.